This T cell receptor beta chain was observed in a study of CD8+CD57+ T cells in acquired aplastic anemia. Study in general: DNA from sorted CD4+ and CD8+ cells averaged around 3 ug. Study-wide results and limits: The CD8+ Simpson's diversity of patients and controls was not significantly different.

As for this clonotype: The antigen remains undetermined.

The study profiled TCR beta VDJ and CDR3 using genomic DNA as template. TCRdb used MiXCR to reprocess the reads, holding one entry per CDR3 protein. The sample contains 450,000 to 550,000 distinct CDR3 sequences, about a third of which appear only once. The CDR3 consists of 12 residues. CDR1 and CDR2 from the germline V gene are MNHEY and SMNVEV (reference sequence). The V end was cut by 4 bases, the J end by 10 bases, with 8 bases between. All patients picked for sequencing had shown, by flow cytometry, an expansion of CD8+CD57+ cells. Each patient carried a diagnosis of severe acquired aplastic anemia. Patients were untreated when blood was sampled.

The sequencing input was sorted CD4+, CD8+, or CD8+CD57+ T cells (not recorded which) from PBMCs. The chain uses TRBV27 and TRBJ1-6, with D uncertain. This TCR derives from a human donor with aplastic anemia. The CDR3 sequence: CASSSNRSPLHF. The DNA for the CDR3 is TGTGCCAGCAGTTCCAATCGGTCACCCCTCCACTTT.